The present T cell receptor beta chain was sequenced within a study of T cells in Graves' hyperthyroidism and ophthalmopathy (dated by TCRdb to between 2018 and 2021). Some background on the complete study: Peripheral blood samples were taken at the time of initial diagnosis, prior to any treatment. A discovery cohort of around 100 patients, about 44 with Graves' ophthalmopathy and over 55 with stable Graves' hyperthyroidism, was used to find distinguishing TCR V-J signatures. An independent validation cohort of 18 to 20 hyperthyroidism patients and 17 patients who later progressed to ophthalmopathy tested prospective prediction of ophthalmopathy. For training and testing, the 95 to 100 patients in the discovery cohort were randomly divided in a 7:3 ratio. The study also compared thyroid tissue and blood T-cell repertoires from roughly six Graves' hyperthyroidism patients. Once sampling was done, hyperthyroidism patients were given methimazole at a starting dose of 30 mg daily, whereas ophthalmopathy patients were given high-dose intravenous methylprednisolone. According to the paper, TCR Vbeta CDR3 sequencing was carried out on 135 peripheral blood samples, which came from some 41 ophthalmopathy, some 73 hyperthyroidism and approximately 17 progressor patients. What the authors observed across the whole study: Sample size was not statistically predetermined, and blinding of investigators to group allocation was not performed. A 13 V-J signature model separated ophthalmopathy from stable hyperthyroidism, with just over 85% sensitivity and about 81% specificity in cross-validation and 80%/75% in testing. In validation, the model predicted progression to ophthalmopathy a median of approximately 6.3 months before onset, with about 71% sensitivity and roughly 77% specificity. Most expanded thyroid clonotypes (frequency above 0.001) were also detected in blood, a finding suggesting that blood repertoires may reflect thyroid immune responses.

This clonotype has at least ten counts. No cognate antigen has been identified for it. No base quality information exists; no much larger clone differs at one position. TCR beta CDR3 regions were amplified from RNA transcripts. For the first round of RT-PCR on the TCR CDR3, the HTBI primer set was used together with the Qiagen OneStep RT-PCR kit. Libraries were constructed in a second round of multiplex PCR, after which size selection and purification were carried out. The libraries were sequenced on an Illumina HiSeq2000 using paired-end 100 bp reads. The authors' analysis ran thus. SOAPnuke was used to process the raw data, throwing out any read that contained adapters or uncalled bases, had a mean Phred below 15, or lacked an exact constant-primer or identifier match. COPE v1.2.5 was used to merge the high-quality paired reads, and each unique nucleotide sequence was defined as a clonotype. Clonotypes were aligned to IMGT TRBV, TRBD and TRBJ reference segments using MiTCR v1.1. Only V-J combinations with frequency above 0.0001, covering 99% to 99.2% of repertoires, were analysed. The TCS score was defined as F50 (clonal expansion) divided by E x V (chaos), with BLOSUM62-based TCRdist calculated between CDR3 peptides within each V-J. Welch's t-statistics and random forest reduced 514 V-J features to roughly 13, which were used in a naive Bayes classifier (R e1071). TCRdb handled the public reads itself, with Q25 trimming in fastp and clone calling in MiXCR, and kept productive beta chains. CDR3 protein duplicates are merged, each entry listing the most common genes and DNA. The V and J calls, along with clone size, are taken from TCRdb and not from the paper's own processing. A total of roughly 420,000 distinct CDR3 sequences appear in this sample, roughly an eighth of them only once. The ten biggest clones cover 5.3% of the sample.

A patient counted as having stable Graves' hyperthyroidism if no progression to ophthalmopathy occurred over 18 months of follow-up. The hyperthyroidism patients were between 18 and 65 years old and newly diagnosed, with a disease duration of less than 2 months. Exclusion was applied to patients with uncontrolled infections, other autoimmune diseases, pregnancy or lactation. Diagnoses relied on clinical symptoms, serum thyroxine and TRAb, thyroid ultrasound and orbital computed tomography. PBMCs were separated from 10 ml of fresh peripheral blood using Ficoll-Paque density gradient centrifugation. Trizol reagent was used to extract total RNA, and RNA quality was then checked on an Agilent 2100 Bioanalyzer. The specimen was blood. The sequence derives from a woman in her late teens or twenties with Graves' hyperthyroidism.

CDR3 loop: CASSRGAYEQYF. The DNA sequence is given as TGTGCCAGCAGTCGGGGGGCTTACGAGCAGTACTTC. The chain is assembled from TRBV28 and TRBJ2-7, and TRBD2 may be the D gene, going by 7 matching bases. Between the V and J ends, shortened by 5 bases and 4 bases respectively, the junction contains 9 bases. Looking up the germline V gene yields CDR1 MDHEN and CDR2 SYDVKM. Its CDR3 holds 12 amino acids, cysteine through phenylalanine. Only the CDR3 part of the read is kept: 36 bases, read in frame from the first base.